The 11 T cell receptor beta chains below all came from one sample that was sequenced in a study of OX40 agonist ivuxolimab in advanced cancers. Sequencing was performed with immunoSEQ multiplex PCR; in TCRdb, only in-frame clones are kept and a portion is missing. The sample carries about 49,000 clones, around 79% recorded once. The specimen comprised CD4+ or CD8+ T cells sorted from blood, sampled in a trial of the OX40 agonist ivuxolimab. These TCRs come from an adult with an advanced solid tumor such as melanoma, head and neck, liver or kidney cancer.

The chain uses TRBV6-6 and TRBJ1-5; D ambiguous. Per the germline V gene, CDR1 is MNHNY and CDR2 is SVGAGI (reference sequence). V lost 4 bases to trimming and J lost 0 bases, with 4 bases between them. CDR3 length: 13 residues. The CDR3 region is CASSSNSNQPQHF. In DNA form, the CDR3 reads TGTGCCAGCAGTTCGAATAGCAATCAGCCCCAGCATTTT.

This chain connects TRBV7-2 to TRBJ2-7; D possibly matches TRBD1 or TRBD2 (5 bases each). V was pared by 1 base and J by 9 bases, with 10 bases between. Germline loops: CDR1 SGHTA, CDR2 FQGNSA. The length of the CDR3 is 12 residues. CDR3 sequence reads: CASSLDGGTQYF. The CDR3 DNA reads TGTGCCAGCAGCTTAGACGGTGGGACGCAGTACTTC.

The chain couples TRBV7-8 to TRBJ2-2; TRBD2 matches 10 bases. This CDR3 has 17 amino acids. With V trimmed by 1 base and J by 2 bases, 4 bases remained unmatched. The germline gives CDR1 SGHVS, CDR2 FQNEAQ. The CDR3 reads CASSLEGLAINTGELFF. The CDR3 DNA follows: TGTGCCAGCAGCTTAGAGGGACTAGCGATTAACACCGGGGAGCTGTTTTTT.

V usage is TRBV11-2 and J usage is TRBJ1-1; TRBD1 agrees at 10 bases. Germline assignment: CDR1 SGHAT and CDR2 FQNNGV. The CDR3 runs to 14 residues. Trimming cost V 6 bases and J 1 base; bases outside gene matches: 2. The CDR3 sequence is CASRGQGENTEAFF. The CDR3 coding sequence is TGTGCCAGCAGAGGACAGGGGGAGAACACTGAAGCTTTCTTT. Drawing the rest from reference TRBV11-2 and TRBJ1-1, the complete variable domain is EAGVAQSPRYKIIEKRQSVAFWCNPISGHATLYWYQQILGQGPKLLIQFQNNGVVDDSQLPKDRFSAERLKGVDSTLKIQPAKLEDSAVYLCASRGQGENTEAFFGQGTRLTVV.

The gene calls are TRBV11-3 and TRBJ2-2; no clear D. Trimming left V 8 bases short and J 3 bases short, with 10 bases between. The CDR3 loop spans 13 amino acids. The V gene's germline CDR1 is SGHNT and CDR2 YENEEA. As DNA, the CDR3 is TGTGCCAGCGCCGACTTATACACCGGGGAGCTGTTTTTT. Amino acid sequence: CASADLYTGELFF.

This chain links TRBV5-1 with TRBJ2-1, with a tentative D call TRBD2 (6 bases). Trimming pared 0 bases from V and 0 bases from J, leaving 7 bases between. The CDR3 consists of 15 residues. Germline-derived CDR1 and CDR2 are SGHRS and YFSETQ. The CDR3 reads CASSLDGSSYNEQFF. As DNA, the CDR3 is TGCGCCAGCAGCTTGGACGGGAGCTCCTACAATGAGCAGTTCTTC.

The chain has TRBV7-8 and TRBJ2-1; 8 positions match TRBD2. The trim removed 0 bases at V and 4 bases at J, leaving 2 bases unmatched. CDR1 is SGHVS, CDR2 FQNEAQ, per germline. CDR3 length: 15 amino acids. CDR3: CASSLASGTYNEQFF. Here the CDR3 DNA reads TGTGCCAGCAGCTTAGCTAGCGGGACGTACAATGAGCAGTTCTTC.

The chain links TRBV4-3 to TRBJ2-5, with 9 positions matching TRBD2. Per germline, CDR1 LGHNA and CDR2 YSLEER. The junction had 15 bases not matched to a gene; V was cut back by 4 bases and J by 6 bases. CDR3 length equals 17 residues. The CDR3 reads CASSLAVGAGGPKTQYF. For the CDR3, the DNA is TGCGCCAGCAGCCTCGCCGTAGGGGCGGGAGGGCCGAAGACCCAGTACTTC.

The chain couples TRBV29-1 to TRBJ2-7; D possibly corresponds to TRBD1 (6 bases). Trimming cost V 4 bases and J 3 bases, with 10 bases left between them. CDR1 SQVTM and CDR2 ANQGSEA come from the germline V gene. The CDR3 is 12 residues long. The CDR3 sequence is CSVGQDNYEQYF. CDR3 nucleotides: TGCAGCGTTGGACAGGATAACTACGAGCAGTACTTC.

This chain's CDR3 is CASSRRTNEQFF. The CDR3, as DNA: TGTGCCAGCAGCCGAAGGACCAATGAGCAGTTCTTC. V is TRBV6-1 and J is TRBJ2-1, with D uncertain. The germline V gene encodes CDR1 MNHNS and CDR2 SASEGT. CDR3 length: 12 amino acids. Between the trimmed V and J ends, which lost 6 bases and 6 bases, there was a span of 9 bases.

V gene TRBV28 combines with J gene TRBJ2-5, with D perhaps TRBD2 (6 bases). The DNA end is more similar to TRBJ2-7, so the J call may be wrong. This CDR3 comprises 14 residues. Germline-derived CDR1 and CDR2 are MDHEN and SYDVKM. CDR3 nucleotide sequence: TGTGCCAGCAGTTTCCCAGTAGCGGAGTACGAGCAGTACTTC. This sequence encodes CASSFPVAEYEQYF.